Listed here is a single TCR beta chain. After removal of 3 bases from V and 1 base from J, the junction contained 0 bases not matched to a gene. This CDR3 has 14 amino acids. Germline V CDR1 and CDR2: KGHSH, LQKENI. Method: immunoSEQ multiplex PCR; TCRdb's copy keeps in-frame clones and lacks some. The sample yields more than 100,000 clones, 70% to 90% seen once. The data derive from a study of control samples from healthy donors and cancer patients. The origin of this receptor is a man aged 40-49 years in good health. Material for sequencing was blood. The chain links TRBV18 to TRBJ1-1; the match to TRBD1 covers 9 bases. As DNA, the CDR3 is TGTGCCAGCTCACCGGACAGGGGGAACACTGAAGCTTTCTTT. The encoded protein is CASSPDRGNTEAFF.